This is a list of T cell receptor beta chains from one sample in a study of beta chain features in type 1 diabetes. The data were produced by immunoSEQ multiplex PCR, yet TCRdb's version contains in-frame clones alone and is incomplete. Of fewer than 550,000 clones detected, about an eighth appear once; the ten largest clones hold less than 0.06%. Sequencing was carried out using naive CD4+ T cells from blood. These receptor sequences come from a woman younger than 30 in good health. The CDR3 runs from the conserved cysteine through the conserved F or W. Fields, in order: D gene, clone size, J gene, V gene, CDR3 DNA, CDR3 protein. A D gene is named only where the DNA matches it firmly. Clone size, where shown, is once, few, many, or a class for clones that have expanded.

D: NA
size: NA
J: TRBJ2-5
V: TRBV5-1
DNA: TGCGCCAGCAGCTTGGCCGCGACTAGGTCGGAGACCCAGTACTTC
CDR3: CASSLAATRSETQYF

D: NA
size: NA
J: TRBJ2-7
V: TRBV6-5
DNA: TGTGCCAGCAGCCGCGGGACAGCCTACGAGCAGTACTTC
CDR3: CASSRGTAYEQYF

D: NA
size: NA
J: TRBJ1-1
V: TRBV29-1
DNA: TGCAGCGTTGTAGGAGGGAACACTGAAGCTTTCTTT
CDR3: CSVVGGNTEAFF

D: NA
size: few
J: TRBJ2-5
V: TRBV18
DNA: TGTGCCAGCTCACCATGGCACGGGCAAGAGACCCAGTACTTC
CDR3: CASSPWHGQETQYF

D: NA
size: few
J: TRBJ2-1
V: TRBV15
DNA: TGTGCCACCAGCAGACGGCGAAGCTCCTACAATGAGCAGTTCTTC
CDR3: CATSRRRSSYNEQFF

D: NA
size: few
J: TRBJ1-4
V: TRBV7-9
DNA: TGTGCCAGCAGCTCTAGTGAAAAACTGTTTTTT
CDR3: CASSSSEKLFF

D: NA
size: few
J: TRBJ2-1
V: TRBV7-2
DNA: TGTGCCAGCAGCTTATCCCTCGGCAGGAACGGTGAGCAGTTCTTC
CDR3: CASSLSLGRNGEQFF

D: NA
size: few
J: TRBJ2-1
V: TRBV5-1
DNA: TGCGCCAGCAGCTTGGTCGGGAGTGGCCACAATGAGCAGTTCTTC
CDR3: CASSLVGSGHNEQFF

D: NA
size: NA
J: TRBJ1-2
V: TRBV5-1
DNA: TGCGCCAGCAGCTCAAACAGGGAAGTGGGAGGCTACACCTTC
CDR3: CASSSNREVGGYTF

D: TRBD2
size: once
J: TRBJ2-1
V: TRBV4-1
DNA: TGCGCCAGCCGGGACTACTTCAATGAGCAGTTCTTC
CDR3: CASRDYFNEQFF

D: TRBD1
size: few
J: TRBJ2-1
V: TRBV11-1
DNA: TGTGCCAGCAGGAAGACAGGGGGACATGAGCAGTTCTTC
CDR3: CASRKTGGHEQFF

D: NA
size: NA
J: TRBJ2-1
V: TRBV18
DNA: TGTGCCAGCTCACCGCTCCCAGCTATCCCGAGCTCCTACAATGAGCAGTTCTTC
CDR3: CASSPLPAIPSSYNEQFF

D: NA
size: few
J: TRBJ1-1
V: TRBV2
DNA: TGTGCCAGCAGTGAAGAACGGGGGCGGGCCTCTGAAGCTTTCTTT
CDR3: CASSEERGRASEAFF

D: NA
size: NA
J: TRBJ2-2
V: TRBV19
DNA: TGTGCCAGTAGTGTCGAAAACACCGGGGAGCTGTTTTTT
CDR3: CASSVENTGELFF

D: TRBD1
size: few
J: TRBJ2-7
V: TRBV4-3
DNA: TGCGCCAGCAGCCAAGAAAGGCTCTGGGACAGGGCATTTGAGCAGTACTTC
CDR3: CASSQERLWDRAFEQYF

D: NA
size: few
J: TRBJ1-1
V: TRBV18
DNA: TGTGCCAGCTCACCACTTGGGGATTCGACGAACACTGAAGCTTTCTTT
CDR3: CASSPLGDSTNTEAFF

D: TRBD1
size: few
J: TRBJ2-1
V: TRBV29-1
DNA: TGCAGCGCAATGGGACAGGGTTCTAACAATGAGCAGTTCTTC
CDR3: CSAMGQGSNNEQFF

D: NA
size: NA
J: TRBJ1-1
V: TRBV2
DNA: TGTGCCAGCAGCCTACAGGGTATGAACACTGAAGCTTTCTTT
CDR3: CASSLQGMNTEAFF

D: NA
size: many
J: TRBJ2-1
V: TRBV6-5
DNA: TGTGCCCGTTGGGTAAGCTCCTACAATGAGCAGTTCTTC
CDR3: CARWVSSYNEQFF

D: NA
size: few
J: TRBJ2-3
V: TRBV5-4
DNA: TGTGCCAGCAGCTTGGAACGGGGTACAGATACGCAGTATTTT
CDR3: CASSLERGTDTQYF

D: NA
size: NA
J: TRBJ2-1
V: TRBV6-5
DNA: TGTGCCAGCAGGTACCCGGGGGCCGAGGATGAGCAGTTCTTC
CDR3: CASRYPGAEDEQFF

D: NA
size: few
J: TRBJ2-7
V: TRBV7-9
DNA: TGTGCCAGCAGCTTAAATCCAGCTTCCTACGAGCAGTACTTC
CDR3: CASSLNPASYEQYF

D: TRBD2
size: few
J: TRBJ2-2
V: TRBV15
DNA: TGTGCCACCAGCATCTCCGGGGGGACCGGGGAGCTGTTTTTT
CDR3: CATSISGGTGELFF

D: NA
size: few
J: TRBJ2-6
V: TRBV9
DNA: TGTGCCAGCACCAGGGACGACAGGTTACCCGGGGCCAACGTCCTGACTTTC
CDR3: CASTRDDRLPGANVLTF

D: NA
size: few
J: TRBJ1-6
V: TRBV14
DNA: TGTGCCAGCAGCCAGGGGTTGCGGTCACCCCTCCACTTT
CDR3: CASSQGLRSPLHF

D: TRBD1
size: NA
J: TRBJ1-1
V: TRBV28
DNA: TGTGCCAGCAGCCTACCGGGACAGATGAACACTGAAGCTTTCTTT
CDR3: CASSLPGQMNTEAFF

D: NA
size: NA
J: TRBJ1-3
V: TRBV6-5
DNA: TGTGCCAGCAAAGCGTCCTTCTCTGGAAACACCATATATTTT
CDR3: CASKASFSGNTIYF

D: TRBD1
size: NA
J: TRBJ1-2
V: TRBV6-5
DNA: TGTGCCAGCAGTCCGCCCACAGGGGGCGGCTACACCTTC
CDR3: CASSPPTGGGYTF

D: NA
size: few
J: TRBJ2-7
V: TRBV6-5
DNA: TGTGCCAGCAGAAAGGACGGGGTAACCTACGAGCAGTACTTC
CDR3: CASRKDGVTYEQYF

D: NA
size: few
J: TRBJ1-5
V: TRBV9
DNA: TGTGCCAGCAGCGTAGGGGGTAGCAATCAGCCCCAGCATTTT
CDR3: CASSVGGSNQPQHF

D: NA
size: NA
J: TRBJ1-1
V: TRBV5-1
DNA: TGCGCCAGCAGCTTGGTGGACATGGCTGAAGCTTTCTTT
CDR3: CASSLVDMAEAFF

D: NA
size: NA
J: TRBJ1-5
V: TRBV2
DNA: TGTGCCAGCAGAGTGACAGATTATAGCAATCAGCCCCAGCATTTT
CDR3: CASRVTDYSNQPQHF

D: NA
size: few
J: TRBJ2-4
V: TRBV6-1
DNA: TGTGCCAGCAGTGAACAAGGACAAAACATTCAGTACTTC
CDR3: CASSEQGQNIQYF

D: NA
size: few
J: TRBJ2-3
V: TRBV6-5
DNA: TGTGCCAGCAGTAACGGGGCAAGGAATACGCAGTATTTT
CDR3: CASSNGARNTQYF

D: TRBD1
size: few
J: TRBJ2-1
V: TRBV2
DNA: TGTGCCAGCAGTCAGGGACAGGGATCCTACAATGAGCAGTTCTTC
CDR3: CASSQGQGSYNEQFF

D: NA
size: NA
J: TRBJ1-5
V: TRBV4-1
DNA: TGCGCCAGCTGCCTCCCTGTACAGCCCCAGCATTTT
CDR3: CASCLPVQPQHF

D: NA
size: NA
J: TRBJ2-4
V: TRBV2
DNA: TGTGCCAGCAGTGACGAGAAGGGTGACATTCAGTACTTC
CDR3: CASSDEKGDIQYF

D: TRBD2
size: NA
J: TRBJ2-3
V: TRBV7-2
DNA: TGTGCCAGCAGCTTCGGGCTAGCGGGAGATACGCAGTATTTT
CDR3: CASSFGLAGDTQYF

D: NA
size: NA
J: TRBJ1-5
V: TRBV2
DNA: TGTGCCAGCAGTGAAGCGTTGGTGACAGGATATGGCAATCAGCCCCAGCATTTT
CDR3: CASSEALVTGYGNQPQHF

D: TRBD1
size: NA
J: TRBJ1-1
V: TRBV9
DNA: TGTGCCAGCGGCCCTGGACAGGTGAACACTGAAGCTTTCTTT
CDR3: CASGPGQVNTEAFF

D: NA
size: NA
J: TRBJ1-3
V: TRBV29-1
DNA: TGCAGCGTTGTTAGCGGGGGCACATATTTT
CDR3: CSVVSGGTYF

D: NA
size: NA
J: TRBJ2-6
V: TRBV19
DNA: TGTGCCAGTAGTATGGACGGGAGCTCTGGGGCCAACGTCCTGACTTTC
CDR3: CASSMDGSSGANVLTF